Presented here are 26 T cell receptor beta chains from one specimen sequenced in a study of metastatic and nonmetastatic thyroid tumors. Thyroid surgery was performed in patients who had received no treatment beforehand. Through MiXCR, TCRdb re-clonotyped the PCR reads. There are about 47,000 clones in the sample; more than 20% occur only once, and around 3.6% lies in the top ten. Material for sequencing was blood. Receptors originate from a male donor with papillary thyroid cancer or a benign thyroid nodule (not recorded which). Some clones in this sample may be carry-over from other donors' samples.

This clone was seen a few times. The chain carries TRBV6-2 or TRBV6-3 and TRBJ1-5; no reliable D call. Germline V gives CDR1 MNHEY, CDR2 SVGEGT. The CDR3 consists of 13 residues. The V end lost 7 bases, the J end lost 4 bases, and 11 bases lay between the germline ends. CDR3 sequence reads: CASTRGGNQPQHF. CDR3 nucleotides: TGTGCCAGCACTCGGGGTGGGAATCAGCCCCAGCATTTT.

This clone has a handful of counts. The V call is TRBV24-1, the J call TRBJ2-5; 9 positions match TRBD1. The length of the CDR3 is 14 residues. Unmatched junction bases numbered 4, after V lost 4 bases and J lost 5 bases. CDR1 and CDR2 from the germline V gene are KGHDR and SFDVKD. DNA of the CDR3: TGTGCCACCAGTGACACTGGGACAGGGGAGACCCAGTACTTC. This encodes CATSDTGTGETQYF.

This clone showed up many times. A much larger clone differs by one base, so this may be a read error. The gene calls are TRBV5-1 and TRBJ2-7; D may be TRBD1 (6 bases). Germline values: CDR1 SGHRS, CDR2 YFSETQ. The CDR3 loop spans 15 amino acids. Between the trimmed V and J ends, which lost 6 bases and 5 bases, there was a span of 21 bases. The CDR3 sequence is CASNQMDSRLDEQYF. The DNA for the CDR3 is TGCGCCAGCAACCAAATGGACAGCCGCTTGGACGAGCAGTACTTC.

The chain recombines TRBV20-1 with TRBJ2-2; 7 bases are shared with TRBD2. The ends lost 0 bases at V and 8 bases at J; junction bases unmatched: 9. From germline, CDR1 is DFQATT and CDR2 SNEGSKA (reference sequence). The length of the CDR3 is 15 residues. CDR3 loop: CSARDRTRGWGELFF. The CDR3 bases are TGCAGTGCTAGAGATCGGACTAGGGGATGGGGGGAGCTGTTTTTT.

By share, this clone ranks as medium-sized. The rearrangement uses TRBV6-1 and TRBJ2-5, with D perhaps matching TRBD1 or TRBD2 (6 bases each). V shed 8 bases and J shed 5 bases, with 18 bases lying between them. The CDR3 has 14 residues. Germline V gives CDR1 MNHNS, CDR2 SASEGT. The CDR3: CASPQGGREETQYF. DNA for the CDR3: TGTGCCAGCCCCCAAGGGGGGAGAGAGGAGACCCAGTACTTC.

The genes are TRBV6-1 and TRBJ2-7, with TRBD1 as a possible D gene (6 bases). From germline, CDR1 is MNHNS and CDR2 SASEGT. The CDR3 loop spans 15 amino acids. Trimming removed 1 base from V and 2 bases from J, with 12 bases in between. The CDR3 protein is CASSEGKTGPYEQYF. The CDR3 bases are TGTGCCAGCAGTGAAGGGAAGACAGGTCCCTACGAGCAGTACTTC.

V and J are TRBV11-2 and TRBJ2-1; TRBD1 or TRBD2 may be the D gene (5 bases each). Germline V gives CDR1 SGHAT, CDR2 FQNNGV. Trimming left V 7 bases short and J 8 bases short, with 21 bases between. CDR3 length: 15 residues. The CDR3: CASNIRDGGSDEQFF. The CDR3, as DNA: TGTGCCAGCAACATCCGGGACGGCGGATCCGATGAGCAGTTCTTC.

V and J are TRBV5-1 and TRBJ2-5; D uncertain. CDR1 SGHRS and CDR2 YFSETQ come from the germline V gene. Trimming shortened V by 5 bases and J by 3 bases, and 17 bases separated the two germline ends. The CDR3 has 15 amino acids. The CDR3 DNA follows: TGCGCCAGCAGGCTATTGACCGACCTCAAAGAGACCCAGTACTTC. This codes for CASRLLTDLKETQYF.

This clone was recorded a few times. Possible read error: a much larger clone is one base away. The rearrangement links TRBV20-1 to TRBJ2-1; TRBD2 matches at 9 bases. The ends lost 0 bases at V and 1 base at J; junction bases unmatched: 4. The CDR3 loop spans 16 amino acids. Germline CDR1 and CDR2: DFQATT and SNEGSKA (reference sequence). CDR3 DNA: TGCAGTGCTAGAGATGACGCGGGAGGGTCCTACAATGAGCAGTTCTTC. This gives the protein CSARDDAGGSYNEQFF.

This clone occurred many times. This chain links TRBV2 with TRBJ2-7; D is uncertain. Trimming cost V 2 bases and J 6 bases, with 11 bases left between them. This CDR3 is 13 amino acids long. CDR1 and CDR2 (germline): SNHLY, FYNNEI. The CDR3 bases are TGTGCCAGCAGTGAAATGGGCCTCTCCGAGCAGTACTTC. Translation gives CASSEMGLSEQYF.

This clone was recorded at least ten times. The chain employs TRBV9 and TRBJ1-1; no reliable D call. Germline assignment: CDR1 SGDLS and CDR2 YYNGEE. The CDR3 is 14 residues long. Trimming cost V 0 bases and J 0 bases, with 6 bases left between them. CDR3 amino acids: CASSVDLMNTEAFF. The CDR3 DNA follows: TGTGCCAGCAGCGTAGACCTAATGAACACTGAAGCTTTCTTT. The whole variable domain, filled in from reference TRBV9 and TRBJ1-1, reads DSGVTQTPKHLITATGQRVTLRCSPRSGDLSVYWYQQSLDQGLQFLIQYYNGEERAKGNILERFSAQQFPDLHSELNLSSLELGDSALYFCASSVDLMNTEAFFGQGTRLTVV.

Points on this clone: Germline is not matched at one junction end, which may reflect a read error. The chain is built from TRBV5-1 and TRBJ1-2; D ambiguous. The length of the CDR3 is 14 residues. Germline lookup yields CDR1 SGHRS and CDR2 YFSETQ. CDR3 bases: TGCGCCAGCATCTTGGGCCAGGATGACTATGGCTACACCTTC. Translation: CASILGQDDYGYTF.

The sample holds many counts of this clone. The CDR3 spells CASSLVGVGDEQYF. CDR3 bases: TGTGCCAGCAGTTTAGTGGGGGTAGGCGACGAGCAGTACTTC. The rearrangement uses TRBV28 and TRBJ2-7, with D possibly being TRBD1 or TRBD2 (5 bases each). The V gene's germline CDR1 is MDHEN and CDR2 SYDVKM. The ends were cut back, 2 bases at V and 5 bases at J, with 13 bases in the middle. The CDR3 runs 14 residues. The whole variable domain, remainder taken from reference TRBV28 and TRBJ2-7, is DVKVTQSSRYLVKRTGEKVFLECVQDMDHENMFWYRQDPGLGLRLIYFSYDVKMKEKGDIPEGYSVSREKKERFSLILESASTNQTSMYLCASSLVGVGDEQYFGPGTRLTVT.

The V gene is TRBV30, the J gene TRBJ2-7; D might be TRBD1 or TRBD2, each matching 6 bases. V lost 2 bases, J lost 2 bases, and 13 bases lay in between. CDR1 is GTSNPN, CDR2 SVGIG, per germline (reference sequence). This CDR3 region has 14 residues. The CDR3 DNA reads TGTGCCTGGAGTTCGGGGGCGGAGACCTACGAGCAGTACTTC. Translating it yields CAWSSGAETYEQYF.

This clone was detected only a few times. This chain joins TRBV6-1 and TRBJ1-2; D ambiguous. The CDR3 loop spans 17 amino acids. The V gene's germline CDR1 is MNHNS and CDR2 SASEGT. Trimming cost V 4 bases and J 5 bases, with 23 bases left between them. CDR3 bases: TGTGCCAGCAGTGCGAACGGAGCCGCCCTCTCCTCGTATGGCTACACCTTC. Encoded protein: CASSANGAALSSYGYTF.

The chain combines TRBV6-2 or TRBV6-3 with TRBJ2-6; 7 bases are shared with TRBD1. J gave up 0 bases and V 2 bases, and 10 bases lay outside the gene matches. Germline V lookup: CDR1 MNHEY, CDR2 SVGEGT. The CDR3 runs 19 residues. The chain's CDR3 is CASSYRAGTARSGANVLTF. The DNA for the CDR3 is TGTGCCAGCAGTTACCGGGCCGGGACAGCGCGCTCTGGGGCCAACGTCCTGACTTTC.

This clone was counted a few times. The chain carries TRBV2 and TRBJ1-5; TRBD1 matches 8 bases. This CDR3 region has 14 residues. The junction had 1 base not matched to a gene; V was cut back by 4 bases and J by 2 bases. Germline lookup yields CDR1 SNHLY and CDR2 FYNNEI. In nucleotides, the CDR3 is TGTGCCAGCAGTGTGGGACAGGGCAATCAGCCCCAGCATTTT. Translated, it gives CASSVGQGNQPQHF.

This clone was detected a few times. The chain recombines TRBV28 with TRBJ1-6; TRBD1 matches at 10 bases. The J segment lost 9 bases and the V segment lost 4 bases, leaving 9 bases of the junction unmatched. The CDR3 sequence is 16 residues long. CDR1 and CDR2 from the germline V gene are MDHEN and SYDVKM. CDR3 nucleotide sequence: TGTGCCAGCAGTTGGGGCGGGGGACAGGGGCGTTCACCCCTCCACTTT. Protein product: CASSWGGGQGRSPLHF.

Concerning this clone: Being one base from a much bigger clone, this may be a read error. The chain carries TRBV5-6 and TRBJ1-5; no clear D. V lost 2 bases and J lost 0, with 12 bases in between. Germline V lookup: CDR1 SGHDT, CDR2 YYEEEE. This CDR3 comprises 16 residues. In DNA form, the CDR3 reads TGTGCCAGCAGCTTTGGGGTGACGAATAGCAATCAGCCCCAGCATTTT. As protein: CASSFGVTNSNQPQHF.

The table lists this clone with a few counts. The chain joins TRBV6-5 to TRBJ1-4; TRBD1 matches 7 bases. With V trimmed by 6 bases and J by 7 bases, 5 bases remained unmatched. The germline V gene encodes CDR1 MNHEY and CDR2 SVGAGI. This CDR3 spans 13 amino acids. Here the CDR3 reads CASRGGGGEKLFF. Here the CDR3 DNA reads TGTGCCAGCAGAGGAGGGGGCGGTGAAAAACTGTTTTTT.

This clone has at least ten counts. The CDR3 DNA follows: TGCAGTGCTAGAGTGGCTAGCGGGAATGACGAGCAGTACTTC. Translated: CSARVASGNDEQYF. V usage is TRBV20-1 and J usage is TRBJ2-7; 9 bases fit TRBD2. The germline CDR1 and CDR2 sequences are DFQATT and SNEGSKA (reference sequence). V lost 1 base and J lost 5; bases outside the gene matches: 6. The CDR3 contains 14 residues.

This clone was seen repeatedly, ten times or more. The V gene is TRBV27, the J gene TRBJ2-5; D gene ambiguous. Deletions cut 5 bases from V and 5 bases from J, with 18 bases between. Germline lookup yields CDR1 MNHEY and CDR2 SMNVEV (reference sequence). The length of the CDR3 is 15 residues. This chain's CDR3 is CASSPPHLSGETQYF. CDR3 nucleotides: TGTGCCAGCAGTCCCCCCCACCTGTCTGGGGAGACCCAGTACTTC.

In this sample, this clone is medium-sized. The chain is built from TRBV27 and TRBJ2-1; no definite D call. The CDR3 covers 13 residues. The ends were cut back, 4 bases at V and 0 bases at J, with 4 bases in the middle. Germline V CDR1 and CDR2: MNHEY, SMNVEV (reference sequence). The CDR3 sequence: CASSSSSYNEQFF. CDR3 in DNA: TGTGCCAGCAGTTCGAGCTCCTACAATGAGCAGTTCTTC.

This clone came up many times. Given a much more abundant clone one base away, this may be a read error. The CDR3: CASSITGTRYNERFF. The CDR3 DNA reads as TGTGCCAGTAGTATAACCGGGACTAGATACAATGAGCGGTTCTTC. The rearrangement links TRBV19 to TRBJ2-1; the match to TRBD2 covers 8 bases. Per the germline V gene, CDR1 is LNHDA and CDR2 is SQIVND (reference sequence). The CDR3 covers 15 residues.

There are a few counts of this clone. A junction end diverges from the germline sequence, so it may reflect a read error. The chain carries TRBV6-5 and TRBJ2-6; TRBD2 might be the D (5 bases). The CDR3 spans 15 residues. CDR1 is MNHEY, CDR2 SVGAGI, per germline. The CDR3 sequence: CASSHSRAGANVLTF. The CDR3 DNA sequence: TGTGCAAGCAGTCACTCGCGGGCTGGGGCCAACGTCCTGACTTTC.

This clone was recorded at least ten times. The CDR3 sequence: CASSFSGTAEQYF. The CDR3 DNA reads as TGCGCCAGCAGCTTCTCAGGTACCGCCGAGCAGTACTTC. J is TRBJ2-7 and V is TRBV5-1; D gene uncertain. Germline CDR1 is SGHRS and CDR2 is YFSETQ. There are 13 residues in the CDR3. V gave up 2 bases and J gave up 6 bases, with 12 bases separating them.